Each of the 21 T cell receptor beta chains below was sequenced from the same sample in a study of blood T cells in healthy people across ages. PCR was performed a second time for 7 to 11 cycles using a sample-barcoded 5' primer and a J-beta primer mix. One entry per CDR3 protein results from TCRdb running MiXCR on the 5' RACE reads. The table records roughly 1.4 million distinct CDR3 sequences, around 55% of them present only once. The source material was blood. These receptors originate from a man between 18 and 29 years old in good health.

This clonotype was observed a single time. V gene TRBV7-2 combines with J gene TRBJ1-1; 7 nucleotides agree with TRBD1. In germline, CDR1 is SGHTA, CDR2 FQGNSA. J gave up 1 base and V 5 bases, and 4 bases lay outside the gene matches. The CDR3 consists of 14 residues. The CDR3 reads CASSHRGGNTEAFF. CDR3 bases: TGTGCCAGCAGCCACAGGGGTGGGAACACTGAAGCTTTCTTT. Variable domain in full (rest from reference TRBV7-2 and TRBJ1-1): GAGVSQSPSNKVTEKGKDVELRCDPISGHTALYWYRQSLGQGLEFLIYFQGNSAPDKSGLPSDRFSAERTGGSVSTLTIQRTQQEDSAVYLCASSHRGGNTEAFFGQGTRLTVV.

V gene TRBV2 combines with J gene TRBJ2-1; 10 positions agree with TRBD2. Germline V lookup: CDR1 SNHLY, CDR2 FYNNEI. V was clipped by 4 bases and J by 3 bases; unmatched bases: 6. This CDR3 spans 16 amino acids. The CDR3 spells CASSALAGVGYNEQFF. CDR3 bases: TGTGCCAGCAGTGCGCTAGCGGGAGTTGGCTACAATGAGCAGTTCTTC.

This clonotype was observed a handful of times. V and J are TRBV28 and TRBJ2-4; the D gene is possibly TRBD2 (7 bases). The DNA end is a closer match to TRBJ2-7, so the J assignment may be wrong. This CDR3 spans 15 amino acids. In germline, CDR1 is MDHEN, CDR2 SYDVKM. The CDR3 DNA sequence: TGTGCCAGCAGTCCGCCGCGGGGGCGCGAGGGCGAGCAGTACTTC. It is translated as CASSPPRGREGEQYF.

The rearrangement joins TRBV24-1 to TRBJ2-5; 10 bases fit TRBD2. Per the germline V gene, CDR1 is KGHDR and CDR2 is SFDVKD. CDR3 length equals 15 residues. V was clipped by 5 bases and J by 11 bases; unmatched bases: 13. The DNA for the CDR3 is TGTGCCACCAGTGGGACTAGCGGACTACATAATGAGCAGTACTTC. This translates into CATSGTSGLHNEQYF.

This clonotype turned up a few times. The V call is TRBV29-1, the J call TRBJ1-5, with 11 bases lining up with TRBD1. V was clipped by 6 bases and J by 4 bases; unmatched bases: 2. The CDR3 totals 13 residues. Germline loops: CDR1 SQVTM, CDR2 ANQGSEA. The CDR3 spells CSVGTGGNQPQHF. CDR3 sequence (DNA): TGCAGCGTGGGGACAGGGGGAAATCAGCCCCAGCATTTT. Full variable domain (rest looked up from reference TRBV29-1 and TRBJ1-5): SAVISQKPSRDICQRGTSLTIQCQVDSQVTMMFWYRQQPGQSLTLIATANQGSEATYESGFVIDKFPISRPNLTFSTLTVSNMSPEDSSIYLCSVGTGGNQPQHFGDGTRLSIL.

The V gene is TRBV4-1, the J gene TRBJ1-1, with 7 bases aligning to TRBD1. CDR3 size: 15 residues. CDR1 and CDR2 from the germline V gene are MGHRA and YSYEKL. Trimming took 6 bases from V and 4 from J; bases not matched to a gene: 11. The CDR3 nucleotides read TGCGCCAGCAGAGCACCCAGGGGGTCGGGCACTGAAGCTTTCTTT. This encodes CASRAPRGSGTEAFF.

The rearrangement links TRBV25-1 to TRBJ2-7; TRBD1 aligns across 7 bases. The germline V gene has CDR1 MGHDK and CDR2 SYGVNS. J gave up 1 base and V 1 base, and 4 bases lay outside the gene matches. The CDR3 has 15 residues. The CDR3 sequence is CASSEWGQLSYEQYF. Here the CDR3 DNA reads TGTGCCAGCAGTGAATGGGGACAGCTATCCTACGAGCAGTACTTC.

In DNA form, the CDR3 reads TGTGCCAGCAGCGTAGGGGCACACGAAGAGACCCAGTACTTC. This codes for CASSVGAHEETQYF. The chain is built from TRBV9 and TRBJ2-5; no clear D gene. The V gene lost 0 bases and the J gene lost 3 bases, with 9 bases spanning the gap. There are 14 residues in the CDR3. Germline V gene sequence: CDR1 SGDLS, CDR2 YYNGEE.

This clonotype has just a few counts. The chain links TRBV27 to TRBJ2-1; perhaps D is TRBD1 or TRBD2 (5 bases each). Per the germline V gene, CDR1 is MNHEY and CDR2 is SMNVEV (reference sequence). The CDR3 extends over 14 amino acids. Trimming shortened V by 6 bases and J by 0 bases, and 9 bases separated the two germline ends. The CDR3 is CASSPGPSYNEQFF. The CDR3 coding sequence is TGTGCCAGCAGCCCGGGACCCTCCTACAATGAGCAGTTCTTC.

The CDR3 region is CSARGSGGAPYNEQFF. For the CDR3, the DNA is TGCAGTGCTAGAGGTAGCGGGGGGGCCCCCTACAATGAGCAGTTCTTC. The genes are TRBV20-1 and TRBJ2-1, with 11 positions matching TRBD2. V lost 1 base to trimming and J lost 2 bases; unmatched junction nucleotides: 4. This CDR3 spans 16 amino acids. The V gene's germline CDR1 is DFQATT and CDR2 SNEGSKA (reference sequence).

The chain is built from TRBV20-1 and TRBJ2-1; 8 nucleotides agree with TRBD1. Trimming cost V 3 bases and J 4 bases; bases outside gene matches: 14. Germline V lookup: CDR1 DFQATT, CDR2 SNEGSKA (reference sequence). CDR3 size: 17 residues. CDR3 region: CSASSGQGGSFYNEQFF. In DNA form, the CDR3 reads TGCAGTGCTAGTTCCGGACAGGGTGGGTCATTTTACAATGAGCAGTTCTTC.

This clonotype was seen only a few times. This chain connects TRBV6-1 to TRBJ2-7, with D maybe TRBD2 (5 bases). The CDR3 covers 13 residues. Germline V gives CDR1 MNHNS, CDR2 SASEGT. Trimming shortened V by 7 bases and J by 4 bases, and 14 bases separated the two germline ends. CDR3 sequence: CASIRTAGYEQYF. The CDR3 DNA reads as TGTGCCAGCATCCGAACGGCGGGTTACGAGCAGTACTTC.

V usage is TRBV3-1 and J usage is TRBJ2-1, with TRBD2 identical over 8 bases. The CDR3 is 17 residues long. The J segment lost 8 bases and the V segment lost 3 bases, leaving 15 bases of the junction unmatched. Germline V gene data show CDR1 as LGHDT and CDR2 as YNNKEL (reference sequence). This chain's CDR3 is CASSQGGFTGGPDEQFF. The CDR3 bases are TGTGCCAGCAGCCAGGGTGGGTTTACGGGAGGGCCGGATGAGCAGTTCTTC.

V gene TRBV20-1 combines with J gene TRBJ2-1, with TRBD2 matching 10 bases. The CDR3 runs 22 residues. Trimming cost V 5 bases and J 0 bases; bases outside gene matches: 25. CDR1 is DFQATT, CDR2 SNEGSKA, per germline (reference sequence). CDR3 amino acids: CSAQEMVIGASGRPSSYNEQFF. The CDR3 nucleotides read TGCAGTGCTCAAGAAATGGTTATTGGGGCTAGCGGGAGACCCAGCTCCTACAATGAGCAGTTCTTC.

The CDR3 DNA reads TGTGCCAGCGGTCGGCGGGGGGGCAAAGATACGCAGTATTTT. It yields the protein CASGRRGGKDTQYF. This rearrangement joins TRBV27 to TRBJ2-3, with 9 positions matching TRBD2. The V segment lost 8 bases and the J segment 5 bases; nucleotides outside the gene matches: 8. This CDR3 region has 14 residues. Germline lookup yields CDR1 MNHEY and CDR2 SMNVEV (reference sequence).

The chain is built from TRBV4-1 and TRBJ1-6; D remains ambiguous. Trimming removed 0 bases at V and 8 bases at J, with 8 bases between. Germline V gene lookup returns CDR1 MGHRA and CDR2 YSYEKL. The CDR3 is made up of 14 amino acids. The CDR3 nucleotides read TGCGCCAGCAGCCAAGATATCGAGTATTCACCCCTCCACTTT. It translates to CASSQDIEYSPLHF.

This chain uses TRBV6-5 with TRBJ1-6; D ambiguous. The V end lost 8 bases, the J end lost 8 bases, and 13 bases lay between the germline ends. The germline V gene has CDR1 MNHEY and CDR2 SVGAGI. There are 13 residues in the CDR3. The CDR3 loop reads CASSPREDSPLHF. CDR3 DNA sequence: TGTGCCAGCTCCCCCCGGGAGGATTCACCCCTCCACTTT.

The chain couples TRBV7-9 to TRBJ1-5, with unresolved D. CDR1 is SEHNR and CDR2 is FQNEAQ in the germline V gene (reference sequence). This CDR3 has 15 amino acids. V was pared by 4 bases and J by 2 bases, with 12 bases between. The CDR3 region has the DNA TGTGCCAGCAGCTACGATGGTCGAGGCAATCAGCCCCAGCATTTT. The encoded protein is CASSYDGRGNQPQHF.

The table lists this clonotype with a few counts. The V call is TRBV29-1, the J call TRBJ2-7; 7 nucleotides align to TRBD2. The CDR3 spans 13 residues. V was clipped by 7 bases and J by 0 bases; unmatched bases: 6. Germline V gene sequence: CDR1 SQVTM, CDR2 ANQGSEA. The CDR3 region has the DNA TGCAGCGCGGGCGGGAGTCCCTCCTACGAGCAGTACTTC. This gives the protein CSAGGSPSYEQYF.

This clonotype was observed a handful of times. V and J are TRBV29-1 and TRBJ2-5; D might be TRBD2 (5 bases). Matching the DNA end better, TRBJ2-7 makes the J call doubtful. The CDR3 loop spans 11 amino acids. CDR1 is SQVTM and CDR2 is ANQGSEA in the germline V gene. Here the CDR3 DNA reads TGCAGCGTTCAAACCGGGGACGAGCAGTACTTC. Its translation: CSVQTGDEQYF.

The rearrangement links TRBV2 to TRBJ2-3; unclear D gene. This CDR3 comprises 14 residues. V was cut by 3 bases and J by 2 bases, with 9 bases left in between. Germline V gene sequence: CDR1 SNHLY, CDR2 FYNNEI. CDR3 loop: CASSETADTDTQYF. Written as DNA, the CDR3 is TGTGCCAGCAGTGAGACGGCCGACACAGATACGCAGTATTTT. Combining the CDR3 with reference TRBV2 and TRBJ2-3 gives the whole variable domain EPEVTQTPSHQVTQMGQEVILRCVPISNHLYFYWYRQILGQKVEFLVSFYNNEISEKSEIFDDQFSVERPDGSNFTLKIRSTKLEDSAMYFCASSETADTDTQYFGPGTRLTVL.